Each of the 14 T cell receptor beta chains below was sequenced from the same sample in a study of identical twins. TCRdb passed the 5' RACE reads through MiXCR, listing each CDR3 protein once. The profile shows about 890,000 distinct CDR3 sequences, 9% to 15% of them singletons. The data also belong to a second study, concerning yellow fever vaccine responses in identical twins.

Material: PBMCs. The receptors originated from a woman aged 18 to 35 in good health.

This chain links TRBV12-5 with TRBJ2-1, with 8 bases that match TRBD2. The CDR3 loop spans 16 amino acids. The germline gives CDR1 LGHNT, CDR2 FRNRAP. V trimming: 6 bases; J trimming: 1 base; junction bases outside the gene matches: 8. CDR3 protein: CASGSGGVVSYNEQFF. In nucleotides, the CDR3 is TGTGCTAGTGGGTCCGGGGGGGTCGTGTCCTACAATGAGCAGTTCTTC. Using reference TRBV12-5 and TRBJ2-1 for the parts outside the CDR3, the full variable domain is DARVTQTPRHKVTEMGQEVTMRCQPILGHNTVFWYRQTMMQGLELLAYFRNRAPLDDSGMPKDRFSAEMPDATLATLKIQPSEPRDSAVYFCASGSGGVVSYNEQFFGPGTRLTVL.

This chain connects TRBV5-1 to TRBJ1-2; 7 bases agree with TRBD1. This CDR3 has 14 amino acids. Trimming removed 4 bases from V and 9 bases from J; junction bases left unmatched: 12. Germline lookup yields CDR1 SGHRS and CDR2 YFSETQ. This CDR3 reads CASSTDRAAPRYTF. Written as DNA, the CDR3 is TGCGCCAGCAGCACAGACAGGGCGGCCCCTCGCTACACCTTC.

J is TRBJ2-7 and V is TRBV18; D gene ambiguous. Germline CDR1 KGHSH, CDR2 LQKENI. There are 13 residues in the CDR3. Trimming left V 5 bases short and J 2 bases short, with 10 bases between. CDR3 sequence (DNA): TGTGCCAGCTCAGCAGGCGATACCTACGAGCAGTACTTC. Encoded protein: CASSAGDTYEQYF.

The chain couples TRBV5-1 to TRBJ2-6; TRBD2 matches 12 bases. The germline gives CDR1 SGHRS, CDR2 YFSETQ. The J segment lost 3 bases and the V segment lost 3 bases, leaving 4 bases of the junction unmatched. The CDR3 is made up of 17 amino acids. The CDR3 spells CASSWTSGIDGANVLTF. The CDR3 coding sequence is TGCGCCAGCAGCTGGACTAGCGGGATCGATGGGGCCAACGTCCTGACTTTC. The whole variable domain, remainder taken from reference TRBV5-1 and TRBJ2-6, is KAGVTQTPRYLIKTRGQQVTLSCSPISGHRSVSWYQQTPGQGLQFLFEYFSETQRNKGNFPGRFSGRQFSNSRSEMNVSTLELGDSALYLCASSWTSGIDGANVLTFGAGSRLTVL.

This clonotype appeared a single time. A much more abundant neighbour one base away suggests this may be a read error. Given the absence of the conserved phenylalanine or tryptophan at the CDR3 end, a read error is likely. The DNA is left out, because the CDR3 cannot be placed on it with certainty; the CDR3 is given as TCRdb lists it. The chain employs TRBV6-1 and TRBJ2-5. The CDR3 has 11 amino acids, counting both end residues. The germline V gene has CDR1 MNHNS and CDR2 SASEGT. The CDR3 spells CASSEGPIQHL.

This sequence joins TRBV11-2 and TRBJ1-1; 9 bases fit TRBD1. CDR3 size: 14 residues. CDR1 SGHAT and CDR2 FQNNGV come from the germline V gene. Losses at the gene ends were 6 bases for V and 5 bases for J; bases not matched to a gene: 7. The CDR3: CASSSQGARTEAFF. The CDR3 DNA is TGTGCCAGCAGTTCACAGGGGGCGAGGACTGAAGCTTTCTTT.

The chain has TRBV20-1 and TRBJ1-1, with 9 bases aligning to TRBD1. The J segment lost 1 base and the V segment lost 6 bases, leaving 9 bases of the junction unmatched. The CDR3 loop spans 15 amino acids. CDR1 and CDR2 from the germline V gene are DFQATT and SNEGSKA (reference sequence). The CDR3 DNA follows: TGCAGTGCCGGGGACAGGGACAACTGGAACACTGAAGCTTTCTTT. It is translated as CSAGDRDNWNTEAFF.

J is TRBJ2-3 and V is TRBV11-2; D might be TRBD2 (6 bases). V was pared by 0 bases and J by 0 bases, with 16 bases between. The CDR3 has 18 residues. CDR1 and CDR2 (germline): SGHAT, FQNNGV. In DNA form, the CDR3 reads TGTGCCAGCAGCTTAGATTTTCGTGGAGGGACTAGCACAGATACGCAGTATTTT. Translation: CASSLDFRGGTSTDTQYF.

The rearrangement joins TRBV20-1 to TRBJ2-5; tentatively, D is TRBD2 (6 bases). Trimming left V 0 bases short and J 4 bases short, with 9 bases between. The CDR3 loop spans 13 amino acids. CDR1 is DFQATT, CDR2 SNEGSKA, per germline (reference sequence). CDR3 in DNA: TGCAGTGCTAGAGATCCGGGAGTAGAGACCCAGTACTTC. As protein: CSARDPGVETQYF.

This clonotype was seen a few times. J is TRBJ2-3 and V is TRBV4-1; 8 bases fit TRBD1. V gave up 4 bases and J gave up 6 bases; unmatched junction bases: 12. CDR1 is MGHRA, CDR2 YSYEKL, per germline. This CDR3 comprises 16 residues. The CDR3 nucleotides read TGCGCCAGCAGCCCCTCGGGGGCAGGGGGCATCGATACGCAGTATTTT. Its translation is CASSPSGAGGIDTQYF.

This clonotype turned up a few times. The CDR3 sequence is CSALAGVSYNEQFF. The DNA of the CDR3 is TGCAGTGCTTTAGCGGGGGTCTCCTACAATGAGCAGTTCTTC. This chain connects TRBV20-1 to TRBJ2-1; 9 nucleotides match TRBD2. The trim removed 5 bases at V and 0 bases at J, leaving 2 bases unmatched. The CDR3 runs 14 residues. Germline CDR1 DFQATT, CDR2 SNEGSKA (reference sequence).

This clonotype was observed a few times. The rearrangement links TRBV25-1 to TRBJ1-1; no definite D call. Trimming cost V 3 bases and J 3 bases, with 2 bases left between them. The CDR3 is made up of 11 amino acids. In germline, CDR1 is MGHDK, CDR2 SYGVNS. This chain's CDR3 is CASSDDTEAFF. Written as DNA, the CDR3 is TGTGCCAGCAGTGACGACACTGAAGCTTTCTTT.

This clonotype was observed a few times. For the CDR3, the DNA is TGTGCCAGCAGTTTAGGAGGGGCTAGCGGGAGGGCCCTCTACGAGCAGTACTTC. Translating gives CASSLGGASGRALYEQYF. This chain connects TRBV27 to TRBJ2-7; 12 bases are shared with TRBD2. CDR3 length equals 18 residues. Germline assignment: CDR1 MNHEY and CDR2 SMNVEV (reference sequence). Trimming removed 2 bases from V and 3 bases from J; junction bases left unmatched: 11.

The rearrangement uses TRBV9 and TRBJ1-2; a weak D match, TRBD1 (6 bases). Germline CDR1 reads SGDLS; CDR2 reads YYNGEE. CDR3 size: 18 residues. Trimming took off 0 bases at V and 3 bases at J, with 21 bases between the two ends. For the CDR3, the DNA is TGTGCCAGCAGCGTAGCGATTTTGGCCCACAGGGACTACTATGGCTACACCTTC. Its protein product is CASSVAILAHRDYYGYTF.